This TCR beta chain comes out of a study of identical twins. TCRdb analysed the 5' RACE reads with MiXCR anew, one entry per CDR3 protein. The table has approximately 300,000 distinct CDR3 sequences, 8.5% to 9.5% seen once. As concerns this clonotype: The germline gene is not matched at one end of the junction; a read error may be the cause.

Germline values: CDR1 SNHLY, CDR2 FYNNEI. The CDR3 totals 10 residues. These same records also appear under a second study, on yellow fever vaccine responses in identical twins. This second study says: Twins' vaccine T cell response reportedly gave the appearance of partial convergence and partial personalization.

The chain has TRBV2 and TRBJ2-1; D is unresolved. Sequencing was done on a sample of CD8+ T cells sorted from blood. The receptor was isolated from a woman between 18 and 29 years old in good health. Here the CDR3 reads CASRESYSLF. The CDR3 region has the DNA TGTGCCAGCAGGGAAAGTTATTCCCTCTTC. The full variable domain, its missing parts supplied by reference TRBV2 and TRBJ2-1, is EPEVTQTPSHQVTQMGQEVILRCVPISNHLYFYWYRQILGQKVEFLVSFYNNEISEKSEIFDDQFSVERPDGSNFTLKIRSTKLEDSAMYFCASRESYSLFGPGTRLTVL.